Following are 2 T cell receptor beta chains from one sample sequenced in a study of T cells after yellow fever vaccination. TCRdb independently ran MiXCR on the 5' RACE reads; one entry per CDR3 protein. The data hold around 360,000 distinct CDR3 sequences, with 11% observed a single time. The sample consisted of PBMCs, taken on the day of the first yellow fever vaccination. Receptor source: a man younger than 35 who received the YFV17D yellow fever vaccine.

The chain carries TRBV7-3 and TRBJ2-3; a weak D match, TRBD2 (5 bases). Trimming pared 1 base from V and 5 bases from J, leaving 7 bases between. Per germline, CDR1 SGHTA and CDR2 FQGTGA. This CDR3 has 13 residues. The CDR3 region has the DNA TGTGCCAGCAGCTTAAACGAGGGAGATACGCAGTATTTT. Its translation: CASSLNEGDTQYF. Complete variable domain (other parts from reference TRBV7-3 and TRBJ2-3): GAGVSQTPSNKVTEKGKYVELRCDPISGHTALYWYRQSLGQGPEFLIYFQGTGAADDSGLPNDRFFAVRPEGSVSTLKIQRTERGDSAVYLCASSLNEGDTQYFGPGTRLTVL.

The rearrangement joins TRBV18 to TRBJ1-4; no firm D call. In germline, CDR1 is KGHSH, CDR2 LQKENI. The CDR3 length is 16 residues. Trimming pared 3 bases from V and 0 bases from J, leaving 11 bases between. The CDR3 region has the DNA TGTGCCAGCTCACCGACCGAGTTTGCAACTAATGAAAAACTGTTTTTT. The encoded protein is CASSPTEFATNEKLFF. The variable domain in full, completed from reference TRBV18 and TRBJ1-4, reads NAGVMQNPRHLVRRRGQEARLRCSPMKGHSHVYWYRQLPEEGLKFMVYLQKENIIDESGMPKERFSAEFPKEGPSILRIQQVVRGDSAAYFCASSPTEFATNEKLFFGSGTQLSVL.